These 3 T cell receptor beta chains were sequenced from one sample in a study of blood T cell repertoires in COVID-19. Only in-frame clones appear in the TCRdb table, and some are missing; sequencing was by immunoSEQ multiplex PCR. Found here are under 250,000 clones, about 83% of them singletons; the top ten hold 8% to 10%. Sequenced material: peripheral blood. These receptor sequences come from a woman aged 45-59 years with acute or convalescent COVID-19.

The V call is TRBV18, the J call TRBJ2-7, with TRBD2 as a possible D gene (6 bases). The germline V gene has CDR1 KGHSH and CDR2 LQKENI. The V and J ends lost 2 bases and 5 bases respectively, with 16 bases between them. The CDR3 is made up of 15 amino acids. The CDR3 spells CASSPKEGTIDEQYF. CDR3 bases: TGTGCCAGCTCACCAAAGGAGGGGACGATCGACGAGCAGTACTTC. The complete variable domain, with remaining parts taken from reference TRBV18 and TRBJ2-7, reads NAGVMQNPRHLVRRRGQEARLRCSPMKGHSHVYWYRQLPEEGLKFMVYLQKENIIDESGMPKERFSAEFPKEGPSILRIQQVVRGDSAAYFCASSPKEGTIDEQYFGPGTRLTVT.

The chain has TRBV18 and TRBJ2-4; 7 bases map to TRBD2. The germline gives CDR1 KGHSH, CDR2 LQKENI. V was clipped by 0 bases and J by 9 bases; unmatched bases: 14. CDR3 length equals 17 residues. The CDR3 region has the DNA TGTGCCAGCTCACCACCCAGTAGGGACTACCCGGCGAGCATTCAGTACTTC. Translation: CASSPPSRDYPASIQYF.

The chain combines TRBV24-1 with TRBJ2-2; D might be TRBD1 (6 bases). The CDR3 length is 15 residues. Trimming cost V 3 bases and J 1 base, with 8 bases left between them. Germline lookup yields CDR1 KGHDR and CDR2 SFDVKD. CDR3 bases: TGTGCCACCAGTGATGAGGACAGGAACACCGGGGAGCTGTTTTTT. Its protein is CATSDEDRNTGELFF.